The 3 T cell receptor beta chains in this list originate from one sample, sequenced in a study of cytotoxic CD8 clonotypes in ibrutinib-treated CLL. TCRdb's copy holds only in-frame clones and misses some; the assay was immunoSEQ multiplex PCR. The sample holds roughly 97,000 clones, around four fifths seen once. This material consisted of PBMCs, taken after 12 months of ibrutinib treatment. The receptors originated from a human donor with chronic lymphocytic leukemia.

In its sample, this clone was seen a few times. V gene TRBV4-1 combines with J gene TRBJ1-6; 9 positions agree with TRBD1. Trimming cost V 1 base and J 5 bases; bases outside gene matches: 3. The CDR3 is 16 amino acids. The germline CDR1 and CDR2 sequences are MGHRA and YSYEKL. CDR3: CASSQAQGADNSPLHF. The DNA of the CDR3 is TGCGCCAGCAGCCAAGCACAGGGGGCCGATAATTCACCCCTCCACTTT.

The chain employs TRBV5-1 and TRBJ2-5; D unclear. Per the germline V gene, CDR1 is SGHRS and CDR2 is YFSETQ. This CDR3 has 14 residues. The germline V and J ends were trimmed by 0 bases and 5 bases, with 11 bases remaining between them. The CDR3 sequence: CASSLGPSPETQYF. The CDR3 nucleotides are TGCGCCAGCAGCTTGGGGCCGTCCCCGGAGACCCAGTACTTC.

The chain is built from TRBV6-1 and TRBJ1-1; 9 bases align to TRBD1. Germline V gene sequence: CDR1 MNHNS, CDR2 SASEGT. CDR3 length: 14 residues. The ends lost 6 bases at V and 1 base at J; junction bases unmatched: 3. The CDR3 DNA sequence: TGTGCCAGCAGACCGGGACAGGGGAACACTGAAGCTTTCTTT. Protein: CASRPGQGNTEAFF.